These 14 T cell receptor beta chains came from one sample sequenced in a study of T-cell reconstitution after alpha-beta-depleted transplantation in children. Using unique molecular identifiers, the investigators prepared the TCRbeta library. Each CDR3 protein is one row after TCRdb ran MiXCR on the PCR reads. The data show around 490,000 distinct CDR3 sequences, about an eighth seen once. The sequences come from PBMCs, mostly from graft donor cells, collected 180 days after TCRalphabeta/CD19-depleted stem cell transplant. The source of these receptors is a female patient under 10 years old who had a stem cell transplant for aplastic anemia, so the T cells may come from the graft donor.

In its sample, this clonotype was seen a few times. The CDR3 sequence is CASSSGLWPPGELFF. The CDR3 DNA sequence: TGTGCCAGCAGTTCCGGACTATGGCCCCCCGGGGAGCTGTTTTTT. The J gene is TRBJ2-2, the V gene TRBV12-3 or TRBV12-4, with a weak D call TRBD2 (6 bases). V shed 4 bases and J shed 6 bases, with 15 bases lying between them. The CDR3 totals 15 residues.

This clonotype was observed a handful of times. The chain carries TRBV7-2 and TRBJ2-7; D might be TRBD2 (5 bases). Trimming left V 5 bases short and J 4 bases short, with 12 bases between. The germline V gene has CDR1 SGHTA and CDR2 FQGNSA. This CDR3 spans 13 amino acids. CDR3 region: CASSHGGSYEQYV. The CDR3 DNA reads TGTGCCAGCAGCCATGGAGGTTCTTACGAGCAGTACGTC.

This clonotype was counted between two and nine times. CDR3 region: CSVDTTSGSSYEQYV. The DNA for the CDR3 is TGCAGCGTTGATACGACTAGCGGGAGCTCCTACGAGCAGTACGTC. V is TRBV29-1 and J is TRBJ2-7; 12 nucleotides line up with TRBD2. Germline loops: CDR1 SQVTM, CDR2 ANQGSEA. This CDR3 comprises 15 residues. V lost 3 bases, J lost 0 bases, and 3 bases stayed unmatched.

The V and J genes are TRBV9 and TRBJ2-5; 9 positions match TRBD1. The CDR3 length is 14 residues. Germline V CDR1 and CDR2: SGDLS, YYNGEE. The trim removed 3 bases at V and 2 bases at J, leaving 2 bases unmatched. This chain's CDR3 is CASSAGQGQETQYF. In DNA form, the CDR3 reads TGTGCCAGCAGCGCCGGACAGGGGCAAGAGACCCAGTACTTC.

The V and J genes are TRBV5-6 and TRBJ2-2, with a possible D match to TRBD2 (5 bases). Per the germline V gene, CDR1 is SGHDT and CDR2 is YYEEEE. V was pared by 3 bases and J by 7 bases, with 13 bases between. The CDR3 length is 14 residues. CDR3 residues: CASSSAGVLGELFF. The CDR3 nucleotides are TGTGCCAGCAGCTCCGCCGGGGTTCTCGGGGAGCTGTTTTTT.

The rearrangement links TRBV3-1 to TRBJ2-1; 8 bases are shared with TRBD1. CDR3 size: 15 residues. Germline V gives CDR1 LGHDT, CDR2 YNNKEL (reference sequence). With 4 bases clipped from V and 9 bases from J, the junction kept 11 bases outside the gene matches. For the CDR3, the DNA is TGTGCCAGCAGCCGCAATGGGGTACAGGGGGGTGAGCAGTTCTTC. Translated: CASSRNGVQGGEQFF.

The chain links TRBV7-2 to TRBJ2-4; TRBD1 is a possible D gene (9 bases). Germline V gene sequence: CDR1 SGHTA, CDR2 FQGNSA. This CDR3 has 17 amino acids. V was shortened by 5 bases and J by 8 bases, with 25 bases between the two germline ends. In DNA, the CDR3 is TGTGCCAGCAGCCCCATCACAGGGGGCATCGGGGGGGACATTCAGTACTTC. Encoded protein: CASSPITGGIGGDIQYF.

The chain joins TRBV7-2 to TRBJ2-1; a weak D match, TRBD2 (5 bases). Germline CDR1 SGHTA, CDR2 FQGNSA. The V and J ends lost 0 bases and 1 base respectively, with 16 bases between them. This CDR3 comprises 18 residues. This CDR3 reads CASSLASWGRGSYNEQFF. DNA of the CDR3: TGTGCCAGCAGCTTAGCTTCGTGGGGTCGGGGTTCCTACAATGAGCAGTTCTTC.

The rearrangement uses TRBV9 and TRBJ2-1; 12 bases align to TRBD1. Trimming took 1 base from V and 8 from J; bases not matched to a gene: 4. Germline assignment: CDR1 SGDLS and CDR2 YYNGEE. This CDR3 has 15 residues. CDR3 amino acids: CASSVWGTGGDEQFF. CDR3 sequence (DNA): TGTGCCAGCAGCGTATGGGGGACAGGGGGCGATGAGCAGTTCTTC.

This clonotype has a handful of counts. V and J are TRBV6-1 and TRBJ1-5, with a possible D match to TRBD1 (5 bases). The germline CDR1 and CDR2 sequences are MNHNS and SASEGT. The CDR3 totals 13 residues. V was trimmed by 1 base and J by 7 bases, leaving 8 bases between them. The CDR3 loop is CASSEVRDQPQHF. Written as DNA, the CDR3 is TGTGCCAGCAGTGAAGTAAGGGACCAGCCCCAGCATTTT.

This clonotype occurred a few times. The gene calls are TRBV6-2 or TRBV6-3 and TRBJ2-7, with 16 bases identical to TRBD2. The CDR3 contains 15 residues. The junction had 1 base not matched to a gene; V was cut back by 2 bases and J by 6 bases. Germline CDR1 reads MNHEY; CDR2 reads SVGEGT. This CDR3 reads CASSYGTSGRGEQYV. The CDR3 nucleotides are TGTGCCAGCAGTTACGGGACTAGCGGGAGGGGCGAGCAGTACGTC.

Ten or more counts support this clonotype. The rearrangement uses TRBV3-1 and TRBJ2-2; D is uncertain. CDR1 LGHDT and CDR2 YNNKEL come from the germline V gene (reference sequence). The CDR3 sequence is 14 residues long. V lost 8 bases and J lost 1, with 11 bases in between. This CDR3 is CASLAHGNTGELFF. CDR3 bases: TGTGCCAGCTTGGCGCATGGGAACACCGGGGAGCTGTTTTTT.

The rearrangement joins TRBV11-2 to TRBJ1-1, with D tentatively TRBD1 (5 bases). Per germline, CDR1 SGHAT and CDR2 FQNNGV. V lost 1 base to trimming and J lost 1 base, with 10 bases between them. This CDR3 has 15 amino acids. The CDR3 spells CASSLARGANTEAFF. The DNA of the CDR3 is TGTGCCAGCAGCTTAGCGAGGGGAGCGAACACTGAAGCTTTCTTT. Supplemented by reference TRBV11-2 and TRBJ1-1, the full variable domain reads EAGVAQSPRYKIIEKRQSVAFWCNPISGHATLYWYQQILGQGPKLLIQFQNNGVVDDSQLPKDRFSAERLKGVDSTLKIQPAKLEDSAVYLCASSLARGANTEAFFGQGTRLTVV.

This clonotype was detected only a few times. The rearrangement uses TRBV4-2 and TRBJ1-1, with D hard to call. Trimming pared 4 bases from V and 5 bases from J, leaving 26 bases between. From germline, CDR1 is LGHNA and CDR2 YNFKEQ. CDR3 length: 18 residues. CDR3 coding DNA: TGTGCCAGCAGCCTAATCAAGGTAGCGGTCGGTTTGGGAACTGAAGCTTTCTTT. It yields the protein CASSLIKVAVGLGTEAFF.